This TCR beta chain came from a study of shared clonotypes between healthy human individuals. Assay used: immunoSEQ multiplex PCR; TCRdb lists only in-frame clones, some missing. In the table there are 2 million to 2.5 million clones, 85% to 95% of which are singletons. General study points: The expectation was that sequencing depth would affect clonotype sharing among donors.

A note on this clone: Its antigen is unidentified.

The origin of this receptor is a man in his late teens or twenties in good health. Some clones in this sample may be carry-over from other donors' samples. Sequencing was performed on naive CD4+ T cells from PBMCs. The subset was: CD45RA+ positively selected.

In DNA, the CDR3 is TGTGCCACCACCGCCGGCAGGGGGGTATCTGGAAACACCATATATTTT. Translating it yields CATTAGRGVSGNTIYF. This sequence joins TRBV10-3 and TRBJ1-3; 7 bases agree with TRBD1. From germline, CDR1 is ENHRY and CDR2 SYGVKD. CDR3 size: 16 residues. J lost 1 base, V lost 10 bases, and 13 bases had no gene match.